The present T cell receptor (beta chain) was sequenced within a study of T cell responses to AZD1222 COVID-19 vaccine. The overall study: Second doses were pooled across both intervals (about 4 or about 12 weeks). Study-level results: Two AZD1222 administrations were followed by greater Spike-specific TCR breadth and depth. Clonal diversity may have been underestimated, and the donors were mostly white British, with more females than males. Just a handful of AZD1222 recipients tested seropositive at baseline.

The assay was immunoSEQ multiplex PCR, and TCRdb's table has in-frame clones only and misses some. This table holds over 100,000 clones, roughly nine tenths found once. CDR3 length: 15 residues. Germline V gene lookup returns CDR1 SGHTA and CDR2 FQGNSA. V lost 4 bases and J lost 7, with 20 bases in between. A remark on this clone: Its antigen is not identified.

The TCR originated in an adult in good health. The chain employs TRBV7-2 and TRBJ2-7; the D gene could be TRBD1 or TRBD2 (5 bases each). Sequenced material: peripheral blood, taken on day 0 of AZD1222 vaccination. The CDR3 region has the DNA TGTGCCAGCAGCTCACCGGGACCTAGGAAGGGGGAGCAGTACTTC. Its translation is CASSSPGPRKGEQYF.